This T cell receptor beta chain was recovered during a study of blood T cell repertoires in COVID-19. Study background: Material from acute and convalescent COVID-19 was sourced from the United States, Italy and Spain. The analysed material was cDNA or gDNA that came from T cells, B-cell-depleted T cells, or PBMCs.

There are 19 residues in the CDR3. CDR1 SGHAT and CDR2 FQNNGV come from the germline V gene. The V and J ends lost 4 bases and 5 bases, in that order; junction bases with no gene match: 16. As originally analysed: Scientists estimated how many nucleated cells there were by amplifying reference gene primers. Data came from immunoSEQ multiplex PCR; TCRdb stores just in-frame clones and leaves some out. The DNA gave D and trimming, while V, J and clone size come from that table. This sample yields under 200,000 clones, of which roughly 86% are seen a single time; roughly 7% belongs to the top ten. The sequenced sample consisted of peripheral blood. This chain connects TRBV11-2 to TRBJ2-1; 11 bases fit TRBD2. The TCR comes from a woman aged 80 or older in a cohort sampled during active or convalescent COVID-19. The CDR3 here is CASSSHITFRLAGHNEQFF. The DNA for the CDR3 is TGTGCCAGCAGCTCCCACATTACCTTTAGACTAGCGGGGCACAATGAGCAGTTCTTC.